The 5 T cell receptor beta chains in this list originate from one sample, sequenced in a study of T cells in Graves' hyperthyroidism and ophthalmopathy. Authors of the study amplified TCR beta CDR3 regions from RNA transcripts. Researchers ran a first-round RT-PCR on the TCR CDR3 using the HTBI primer set. TCRdb recomputed calls from the multiplex PCR reads with MiXCR, one row per CDR3 protein. This table holds hundreds of thousands of distinct CDR3 sequences, 20% found once. Material: blood. The receptors originated from a middle-aged man with Graves' ophthalmopathy.

The V and J genes are TRBV3-1 and TRBJ1-4; 9 bases map to TRBD1. The CDR3 has 17 residues. Germline V CDR1 and CDR2: LGHDT, YNNKEL (reference sequence). J gave up 8 bases and V 1 base, and 11 bases lay outside the gene matches. CDR3 amino acids: CASSQGSAGQGREKLFF. The CDR3 region has the DNA TGTGCCAGCAGCCAAGGGTCAGCGGGACAGGGACGGGAAAAACTGTTTTTT.

The sample holds many counts of this clonotype. The chain has TRBV20-1 and TRBJ2-3, with D perhaps TRBD1 or TRBD2 (5 bases each). CDR1 is DFQATT, CDR2 SNEGSKA, per germline (reference sequence). This CDR3 has 14 amino acids. The V end was cut by 7 bases, the J end by 4 bases, with 18 bases between. CDR3 in DNA: TGCAGTGTAGAGCGAGGGGTTGCATCAGATACGCAGTATTTT. Residues: CSVERGVASDTQYF.

Of note for this clonotype: Just one base apart from a much larger clone, this may be a read error. The chain has TRBV14 and TRBJ2-1; weak D call: TRBD2 (6 bases). Germline loops: CDR1 SGHDN, CDR2 FVKESK. This CDR3 comprises 16 residues. CDR3 sequence reads: CASSQEQWREYNEKFF. Written as DNA, the CDR3 is TGTGCCAGCAGCCAAGAGCAGTGGAGGGAATACAATGAGAAGTTCTTC.

The chain is built from TRBV27 and TRBJ1-6; D is unresolved. V was shortened by 6 bases and J by 6 bases, with 15 bases between the two germline ends. Germline V gene data show CDR1 as MNHEY and CDR2 as SMNVEV (reference sequence). This CDR3 is 15 amino acids long. DNA for the CDR3: TGTGCCAGCAGCCTTTTGCGGGAGGGTAATTCACCCCTCCACTTT. Translated, it gives CASSLLREGNSPLHF.

The sample holds many counts of this clonotype. The chain couples TRBV12-3 or TRBV12-4 to TRBJ2-5, with TRBD2 matching over 7 bases. The ends lost 7 bases at V and 6 bases at J; junction bases unmatched: 8. This CDR3 contains 13 residues. The CDR3 nucleotides read TGTGCCAGCACTCAGACTAGCACAAAGACCCAGTACTTC. Translation: CASTQTSTKTQYF.